The source of this T cell receptor (beta chain) is a study of shared clonotypes between healthy human individuals. About this clone itself: Its antigen is not known.

The ends lost 8 bases at V and 8 bases at J; junction bases unmatched: 8. Germline CDR1 reads MNHEY; CDR2 reads SMNVEV (reference sequence). The CDR3 totals 13 residues. Notes on the study in general: Estimated richness was generally greater in naive than memory subsets.

The data were produced by immunoSEQ multiplex PCR, yet TCRdb's version contains in-frame clones alone and is incomplete. Of around 1.9 million clones listed, roughly 91% are singletons. Naive CD8 cells were CD45RO-negative, positively selected for CCR7, excluding terminally differentiated effector memory CD45RA+ cells. Free of recent acute infections or vaccinations, the donors were healthy HIV-negative adults. This chain uses TRBV27 with TRBJ2-1; TRBD2 aligns across 8 bases. Sample: naive CD8+ T cells from PBMCs. This TCR was recovered from a man aged 18 to 29 in good health. Some clones in this sample may be carry-over from other donors' samples. CDR3 amino acids: CASCWAGGDEQFF. As DNA, the CDR3 is TGTGCCAGCTGCTGGGCGGGGGGAGATGAGCAGTTCTTC.